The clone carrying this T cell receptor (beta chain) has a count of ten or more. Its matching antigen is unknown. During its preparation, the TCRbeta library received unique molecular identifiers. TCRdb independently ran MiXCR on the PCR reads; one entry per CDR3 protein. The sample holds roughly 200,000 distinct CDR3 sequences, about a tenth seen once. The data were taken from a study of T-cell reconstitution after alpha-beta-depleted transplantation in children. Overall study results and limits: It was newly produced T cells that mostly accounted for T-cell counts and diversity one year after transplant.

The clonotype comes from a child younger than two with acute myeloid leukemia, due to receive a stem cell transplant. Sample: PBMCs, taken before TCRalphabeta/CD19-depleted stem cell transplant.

CDR3 in DNA: TGTGCCAGTAGGTCCGGGACAGAGAGGGGGGCTGAAGCTTTCTTT. Translating gives CASRSGTERGAEAFF. This chain joins TRBV19 and TRBJ1-1, with 7 nucleotides matching TRBD1. Trimming took 6 bases from V and 6 from J; bases not matched to a gene: 13. Germline CDR1 reads LNHDA; CDR2 reads SQIVND (reference sequence). This CDR3 region has 15 residues.